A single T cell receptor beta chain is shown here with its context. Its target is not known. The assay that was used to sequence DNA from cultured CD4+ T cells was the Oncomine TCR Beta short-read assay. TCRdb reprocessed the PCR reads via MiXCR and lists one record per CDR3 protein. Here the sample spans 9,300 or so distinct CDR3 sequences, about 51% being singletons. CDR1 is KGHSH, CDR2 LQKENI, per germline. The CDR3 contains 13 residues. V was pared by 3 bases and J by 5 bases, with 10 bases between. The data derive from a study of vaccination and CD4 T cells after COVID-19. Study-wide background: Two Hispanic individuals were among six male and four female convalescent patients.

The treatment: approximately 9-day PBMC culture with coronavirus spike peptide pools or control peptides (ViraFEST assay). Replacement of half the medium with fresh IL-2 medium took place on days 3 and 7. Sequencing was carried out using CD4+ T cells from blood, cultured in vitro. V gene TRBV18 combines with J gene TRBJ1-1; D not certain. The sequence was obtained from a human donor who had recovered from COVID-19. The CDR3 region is CASSPGRGTEAFF. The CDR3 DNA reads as TGTGCCAGCTCACCCGGACGGGGTACTGAAGCTTTCTTT.